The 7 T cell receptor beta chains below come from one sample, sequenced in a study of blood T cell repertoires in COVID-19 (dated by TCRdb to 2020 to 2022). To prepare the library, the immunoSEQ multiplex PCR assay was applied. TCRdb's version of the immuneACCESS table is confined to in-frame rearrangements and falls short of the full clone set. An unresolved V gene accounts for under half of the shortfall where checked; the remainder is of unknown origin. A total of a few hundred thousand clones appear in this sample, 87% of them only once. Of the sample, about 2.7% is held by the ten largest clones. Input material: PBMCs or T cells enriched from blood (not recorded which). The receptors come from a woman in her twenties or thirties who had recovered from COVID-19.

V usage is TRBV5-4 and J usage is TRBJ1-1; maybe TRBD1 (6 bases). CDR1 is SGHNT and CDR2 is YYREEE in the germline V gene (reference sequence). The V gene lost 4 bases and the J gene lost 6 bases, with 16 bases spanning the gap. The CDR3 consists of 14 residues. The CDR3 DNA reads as TGTGCCAGCAGCCCAGTAGGGGGGGTCGCTGAAGCTTTCTTT. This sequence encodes CASSPVGGVAEAFF.

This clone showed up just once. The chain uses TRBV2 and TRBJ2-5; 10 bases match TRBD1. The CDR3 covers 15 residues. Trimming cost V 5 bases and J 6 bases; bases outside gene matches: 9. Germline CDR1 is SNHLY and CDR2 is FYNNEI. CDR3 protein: CASSPRTGGGKTQYF. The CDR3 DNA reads TGTGCCAGCAGTCCCCGGACAGGGGGAGGAAAGACCCAGTACTTC.

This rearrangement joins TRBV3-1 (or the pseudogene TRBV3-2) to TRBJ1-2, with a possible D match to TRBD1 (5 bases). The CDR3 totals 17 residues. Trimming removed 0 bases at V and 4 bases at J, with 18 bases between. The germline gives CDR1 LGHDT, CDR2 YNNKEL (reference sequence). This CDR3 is CASSQEGSPLGLYGYTF. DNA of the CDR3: TGTGCCAGCAGCCAAGAGGGTTCCCCATTGGGGCTCTATGGCTACACCTTC.

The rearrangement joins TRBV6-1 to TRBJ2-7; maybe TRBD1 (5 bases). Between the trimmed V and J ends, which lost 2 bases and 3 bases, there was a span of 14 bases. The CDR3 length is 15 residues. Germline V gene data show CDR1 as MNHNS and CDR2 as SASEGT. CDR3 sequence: CASSELGMQGYEQYF. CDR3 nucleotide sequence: TGTGCCAGCAGTGAATTGGGGATGCAGGGCTACGAGCAGTACTTC.

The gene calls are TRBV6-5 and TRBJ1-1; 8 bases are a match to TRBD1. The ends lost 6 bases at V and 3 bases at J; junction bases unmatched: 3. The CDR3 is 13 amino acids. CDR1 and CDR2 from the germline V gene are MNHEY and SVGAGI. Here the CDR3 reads CASRKTGDTEAFF. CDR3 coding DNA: TGTGCCAGCAGGAAGACAGGGGACACTGAAGCTTTCTTT.

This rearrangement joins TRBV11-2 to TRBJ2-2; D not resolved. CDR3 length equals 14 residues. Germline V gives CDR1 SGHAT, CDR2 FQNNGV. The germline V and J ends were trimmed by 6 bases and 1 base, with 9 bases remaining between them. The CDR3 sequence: CASRRLQNTGELFF. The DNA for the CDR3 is TGTGCCAGCAGAAGACTCCAGAACACCGGGGAGCTGTTTTTT.

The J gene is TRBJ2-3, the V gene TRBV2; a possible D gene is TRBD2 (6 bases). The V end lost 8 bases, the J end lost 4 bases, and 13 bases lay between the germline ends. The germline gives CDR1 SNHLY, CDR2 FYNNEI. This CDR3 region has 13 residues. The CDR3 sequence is CASSAGYADTQYF. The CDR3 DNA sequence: TGTGCCAGCTCGGCGGGATATGCAGATACGCAGTATTTT.